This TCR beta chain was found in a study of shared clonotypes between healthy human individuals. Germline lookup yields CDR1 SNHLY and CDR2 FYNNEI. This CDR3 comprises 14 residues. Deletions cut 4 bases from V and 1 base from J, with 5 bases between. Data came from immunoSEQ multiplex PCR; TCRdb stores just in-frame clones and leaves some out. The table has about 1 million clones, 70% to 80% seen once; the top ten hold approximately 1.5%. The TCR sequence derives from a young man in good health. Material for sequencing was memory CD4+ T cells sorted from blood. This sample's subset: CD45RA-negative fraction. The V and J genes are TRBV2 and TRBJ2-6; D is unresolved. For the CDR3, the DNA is TGTGCCAGCAGTGGGTTATCTGGGGCCAACGTCCTGACTTTC. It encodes CASSGLSGANVLTF.